The 8 T cell receptor beta chains below were found in one sample sequenced in a study of blood T cell repertoires in COVID-19 (dated by TCRdb to about 2020). The library was produced with the immunoSEQ multiplex PCR assay. As stored in TCRdb, this immuneACCESS dataset retains in-frame rearrangements with V and J assigned. A fraction of the clones does not appear; measured against another copy, unresolved V genes explain less than half of the discrepancy, and the remainder lacks a known reason. The sample yields 200,000 to 250,000 clones; about 83% were counted once. Approximately 7.3% of the sample lies in the top ten. Sequenced input: PBMCs or T cells enriched from blood (not recorded which). The source of these receptors is a woman aged 40 to 50 who had recovered from COVID-19.

The chain carries TRBV11-2 and TRBJ1-1, with D perhaps matching TRBD1 (5 bases). The germline CDR1 and CDR2 sequences are SGHAT and FQNNGV. Trimming cost V 3 bases and J 0 bases, with 11 bases left between them. The CDR3 has 15 residues. This CDR3 is CASSLGLTMNTEAFF. Here the CDR3 DNA reads TGTGCCAGCAGCTTGGGACTGACCATGAACACTGAAGCTTTCTTT.

The gene calls are TRBV7-2 and TRBJ1-3; D gene ambiguous. The length of the CDR3 is 15 residues. The germline gives CDR1 SGHTA, CDR2 FQGNSA. With 3 bases removed from V and 4 bases from J, the gap between germline ends came to 13 bases. The CDR3 region is CASSFTSQAGNTIYF. Here the CDR3 DNA reads TGTGCCAGCAGCTTTACTAGTCAAGCCGGAAACACCATATATTTT.

CDR3 DNA: TGTGCCAGCAGCTTATTGCCCGGAGGGGTGAGGGATGAAAAACTGTTTTTT. This gives the protein CASSLLPGGVRDEKLFF. The genes are TRBV7-2 and TRBJ1-4; D may be TRBD1 (5 bases). Germline CDR1 SGHTA, CDR2 FQGNSA. V was pared by 2 bases and J by 6 bases, with 19 bases between. This CDR3 region has 17 residues.

This sequence joins TRBV30 and TRBJ1-1; no reliable D call. Germline lookup yields CDR1 GTSNPN and CDR2 SVGIG (reference sequence). V was cut by 3 bases and J by 1 base, with 15 bases left in between. The CDR3 spans 15 residues. The CDR3, as DNA: TGTGCCTGGAGGACACCCGATGGATCGAACACTGAAGCTTTCTTT. Amino acid sequence: CAWRTPDGSNTEAFF.

The chain couples TRBV9 to TRBJ2-1; D is ambiguous. The CDR3 runs 16 residues. Germline assignment: CDR1 SGDLS and CDR2 YYNGEE. V lost 0 bases to trimming and J lost 0 bases, with 10 bases between them. CDR3: CASSVELFSSYNEQFF. CDR3 sequence (DNA): TGTGCCAGCAGCGTAGAACTTTTTAGCTCCTACAATGAGCAGTTCTTC.

The chain joins TRBV11-2 to TRBJ2-1, with D unclear. This CDR3 is built from 13 residues. Germline V gives CDR1 SGHAT, CDR2 FQNNGV. V was cut by 5 bases and J by 8 bases, with 13 bases left in between. This CDR3 is CASSPTRGDEQFF. Written as DNA, the CDR3 is TGTGCCAGCAGCCCAACTCGCGGCGATGAGCAGTTCTTC.

The genes are TRBV12-3 or TRBV12-4 and TRBJ1-1; unclear D gene. This CDR3 has 12 residues. The germline V and J ends were trimmed by 3 bases and 13 bases, with 15 bases remaining between them. The CDR3: CASSFNPDSHFF. For the CDR3, the DNA is TGTGCCAGCAGTTTTAACCCTGATAGTCATTTCTTT.

The rearrangement uses TRBV18 and TRBJ2-7; 8 bases are a match to TRBD1. The V gene's germline CDR1 is KGHSH and CDR2 LQKENI. This CDR3 contains 13 residues. The ends lost 3 bases at V and 4 bases at J; junction bases unmatched: 2. The CDR3, as DNA: TGTGCCAGCTCACCCGGGACAGGTTACGAGCAGTACTTC. Translation: CASSPGTGYEQYF.